This T cell receptor (beta chain) was documented in a study of graft-versus-host responses after intestinal transplantation. Study at large: All of the recipients had induction that used anti-thymocyte globulin, then tacrolimus and steroids for approximately 3 years. Study conclusions and caveats: The recipient marrow held GvH clones, and some of them showed up first in ileum or blood.

A word on this clone: The antigen is unknown.

CDR1 and CDR2 (germline): LNHDA, SQIVND (reference sequence). The V and J ends lost 3 bases and 2 bases respectively, with 10 bases between them. This CDR3 has 14 amino acids. TCRdb's copy holds only in-frame clones and misses some; the assay was immunoSEQ multiplex PCR. Here the sample spans 25,000 to 35,000 clones, approximately 93% being singletons. The rearrangement uses TRBV19 and TRBJ1-1, with D perhaps TRBD1 (6 bases). The specimen comprised PBMCs, sampled approximately 69 days after intestinal transplant. The TCR was taken from a human patient who received an intestinal transplant, so some T cells may come from the graft donor. Written as DNA, the CDR3 is TGTGCCAGTAGTATGGCGGGGGCAAACACTGAAGCTTTCTTT. Amino acids: CASSMAGANTEAFF.